This T cell receptor (beta chain) originates from a study of blood T cell repertoires in COVID-19. Generated by immunoSEQ multiplex PCR, the TCRdb table keeps only in-frame clones and is missing some. The sample has approximately 290,000 clones, about 86% seen once; the top ten hold roughly 14%. CDR1 and CDR2 from the germline V gene are LGHDT and YNNKEL (reference sequence). CDR3 length: 16 amino acids. The junction had 7 bases not matched to a gene; V was cut back by 0 bases and J by 2 bases. The V gene is TRBV3-1 (or the pseudogene TRBV3-2), the J gene TRBJ2-7; the match to TRBD2 covers 7 bases. Material: peripheral blood. The TCR sequence derives from a person between 65 and 79 years old with COVID-19, enrolled during active disease. CDR3 in DNA: TGTGCCAGCAGCCAAGATCCGGCGGGAGTAGCCTACGAGCAGTACTTC. Its translation is CASSQDPAGVAYEQYF.